This is a list of T cell receptor beta chains from one sample in a study of blood T cell dynamics during melanoma immunotherapy. This table comes from immunoSEQ multiplex PCR, and its TCRdb copy is limited to in-frame clones, with some not included. The sample consists of 10,000 to 15,000 clones, around 84% of them appearing once. The source was blood, collected from a patient treated with checkpoint blockade. These receptors all come from a human donor with melanoma. Each CDR3 is given with its conserved first and last residue. The D gene is left open where the match is weak. Expanded clones are given a class, and other clones once, few, many or no size at all.

V gene: TRBV9; clone size: -; J gene: TRBJ1-1; D gene: -; CDR3 protein: CASSAISANTEAFF; CDR3 DNA: TGTGCCAGCAGCGCAATATCAGCGAACACTGAAGCTTTCTTT
V gene: TRBV19; clone size: -; J gene: TRBJ1-5; D gene: TRBD1; CDR3 protein: CASTATGGSQPQHF; CDR3 DNA: TGTGCCAGTACCGCCACAGGGGGCAGTCAGCCCCAGCATTTT
V gene: TRBV5-4; clone size: -; J gene: TRBJ2-7; D gene: -; CDR3 protein: CASSRDGPYEQYF; CDR3 DNA: TGTGCCAGCAGCAGGGACGGACCCTACGAGCAGTACTTC
V gene: TRBV27; clone size: -; J gene: TRBJ2-3; D gene: -; CDR3 protein: CASTRTSTDTQYF; CDR3 DNA: TGTGCCAGCACCAGGACGAGCACAGATACGCAGTATTTT
V gene: TRBV5-1; clone size: -; J gene: TRBJ1-2; D gene: -; CDR3 protein: CASSAAGDVPGYTF; CDR3 DNA: TGCGCCAGCAGCGCAGCAGGGGACGTGCCTGGCTACACCTTC
V gene: TRBV19; clone size: -; J gene: TRBJ1-2; D gene: TRBD1; CDR3 protein: CASRRQGQGAPNYGYTF; CDR3 DNA: TGTGCCAGCCGGCGGCAGGGACAGGGGGCTCCTAACTATGGCTACACCTTC
V gene: TRBV15; clone size: -; J gene: TRBJ2-1; D gene: -; CDR3 protein: CATSRVQGYHNEQFF; CDR3 DNA: TGTGCCACCAGCAGAGTTCAGGGTTACCACAATGAGCAGTTCTTC
V gene: TRBV11-2; clone size: -; J gene: TRBJ2-7; D gene: -; CDR3 protein: CASSTSRLREQYF; CDR3 DNA: TGTGCCAGCAGCACTTCTCGCTTACGCGAGCAGTACTTC
V gene: TRBV27; clone size: -; J gene: TRBJ1-1; D gene: -; CDR3 protein: CASSLGLRMNTEAFF; CDR3 DNA: TGTGCCAGCAGTCTCGGACTCCGGATGAACACTGAAGCTTTCTTT
V gene: TRBV11-1; clone size: -; J gene: TRBJ1-6; D gene: -; CDR3 protein: CASSWGGLRSPLHF; CDR3 DNA: TGTGCCAGCAGCTGGGGGGGACTGAGATCACCCCTCCACTTT
V gene: TRBV4-1; clone size: -; J gene: TRBJ2-3; D gene: -; CDR3 protein: CASSRGPRTDTQYF; CDR3 DNA: TGCGCCAGCAGCCGCGGGCCCCGCACAGATACGCAGTATTTT
V gene: TRBV7-9; clone size: -; J gene: TRBJ2-1; D gene: TRBD2; CDR3 protein: CASSSRTSGRRYHNEQFF; CDR3 DNA: TGTGCCAGCAGCTCCCGGACTAGCGGGAGGAGATATCACAATGAGCAGTTCTTC
V gene: TRBV10-1; clone size: -; J gene: TRBJ2-3; D gene: TRBD1; CDR3 protein: CASTEGQGAPDTQYF; CDR3 DNA: TGCGCCAGCACCGAAGGACAGGGGGCGCCGGATACGCAGTATTTT
V gene: TRBV5-1; clone size: -; J gene: TRBJ2-1; D gene: TRBD2; CDR3 protein: CASSPGSSGDNEQFF; CDR3 DNA: TGCGCCAGCAGCCCTGGTTCTAGCGGAGACAATGAGCAGTTCTTC
V gene: TRBV5-4; clone size: -; J gene: TRBJ2-1; D gene: -; CDR3 protein: CASRGDSSYNEQFF; CDR3 DNA: TGTGCCAGCAGAGGTGACTCCTCCTACAATGAGCAGTTCTTC
V gene: TRBV9; clone size: -; J gene: TRBJ2-6; D gene: TRBD1; CDR3 protein: CASSVRLKTGDPSGANVLTF; CDR3 DNA: TGTGCCAGCAGCGTAAGGCTAAAGACAGGGGATCCTTCTGGGGCCAACGTCCTGACTTTC
V gene: TRBV7-2; clone size: -; J gene: TRBJ2-7; D gene: TRBD2; CDR3 protein: CASSLNGGTAGVRQYF; CDR3 DNA: TGTGCCAGCAGCTTGAACGGCGGTACAGCGGGAGTTAGGCAGTACTTC
V gene: TRBV7-8; clone size: few; J gene: TRBJ1-5; D gene: -; CDR3 protein: CASSLRRGSNQPQHF; CDR3 DNA: TGTGCCAGCAGCCTCAGAAGGGGGAGCAATCAGCCCCAGCATTTT
V gene: TRBV25-1; clone size: -; J gene: TRBJ2-7; D gene: TRBD2; CDR3 protein: CASSDPSGRPVMDEQYF; CDR3 DNA: TGTGCCAGCAGTGATCCTAGCGGGAGACCCGTTATGGACGAGCAGTACTTC
V gene: TRBV7-9; clone size: few; J gene: TRBJ1-5; D gene: TRBD1; CDR3 protein: CASSAGTGGANQPQHF; CDR3 DNA: TGTGCCAGCAGCGCCGGGACAGGGGGCGCGAATCAGCCCCAGCATTTT
V gene: TRBV10-3; clone size: -; J gene: TRBJ2-1; D gene: TRBD2; CDR3 protein: CAISESASGYNEQFF; CDR3 DNA: TGTGCCATCAGTGAGTCGGCTAGCGGATACAATGAGCAGTTCTTC
V gene: TRBV19; clone size: -; J gene: TRBJ2-1; D gene: TRBD1; CDR3 protein: CASGLRQGEGGNEQFF; CDR3 DNA: TGTGCCAGTGGCCTACGCCAGGGGGAAGGGGGCAATGAGCAGTTCTTC
V gene: TRBV28; clone size: -; J gene: TRBJ1-3; D gene: TRBD1; CDR3 protein: CASRADRGSGNTIYF; CDR3 DNA: TGTGCCAGCAGGGCCGACAGGGGCTCTGGAAACACCATATATTTT
V gene: TRBV19; clone size: few; J gene: TRBJ1-2; D gene: -; CDR3 protein: CASTESWGRTGYTF; CDR3 DNA: TGTGCCAGTACCGAAAGTTGGGGGAGGACTGGCTACACCTTC
V gene: TRBV7-3; clone size: -; J gene: TRBJ2-1; D gene: TRBD2; CDR3 protein: CASSLLGLASSYNEQFF; CDR3 DNA: TGTGCCAGCAGCTTACTGGGACTAGCTAGCTCCTACAATGAGCAGTTCTTC
V gene: TRBV5-4; clone size: -; J gene: TRBJ2-3; D gene: TRBD1; CDR3 protein: CASSLDHRGGTDTQYF; CDR3 DNA: TGTGCCAGCAGCTTGGACCACAGGGGGGGCACAGATACGCAGTATTTT
V gene: TRBV6-1; clone size: -; J gene: TRBJ2-3; D gene: -; CDR3 protein: CASSEWSLSGGKSDTQYF; CDR3 DNA: TGTGCCAGCAGTGAATGGTCTCTATCAGGAGGGAAATCCGATACGCAGTATTTT
V gene: TRBV7-2; clone size: -; J gene: TRBJ2-5; D gene: -; CDR3 protein: CASSLDRAQETQYF; CDR3 DNA: TGTGCCAGCAGCTTAGACAGGGCCCAAGAGACCCAGTACTTC
V gene: TRBV5-5; clone size: -; J gene: TRBJ2-2; D gene: -; CDR3 protein: CASRGTVAGTGELFF; CDR3 DNA: TGTGCCAGCAGGGGGACCGTTGCCGGCACCGGGGAGCTGTTTTTT
V gene: TRBV5-6; clone size: -; J gene: TRBJ1-1; D gene: -; CDR3 protein: CASSLRQHTEAFF; CDR3 DNA: TGTGCCAGCAGCCTAAGACAGCACACTGAAGCTTTCTTT
V gene: TRBV6-4; clone size: -; J gene: TRBJ2-2; D gene: TRBD1; CDR3 protein: CASSPTGVAGELFF; CDR3 DNA: TGTGCCAGCAGCCCCACAGGGGTCGCCGGGGAGCTGTTTTTT
V gene: TRBV18; clone size: -; J gene: TRBJ2-5; D gene: TRBD1; CDR3 protein: CASSTGDGGETQYF; CDR3 DNA: TGTGCCAGCTCAACAGGGGATGGCGGAGAGACCCAGTACTTC
V gene: TRBV11-2; clone size: few; J gene: TRBJ1-6; D gene: -; CDR3 protein: CASMLQNYNSPLHF; CDR3 DNA: TGTGCCAGCATGCTGCAGAACTATAATTCACCCCTCCACTTT
V gene: TRBV19; clone size: -; J gene: TRBJ1-2; D gene: -; CDR3 protein: CASTTVAGFSYTF; CDR3 DNA: TGTGCCAGTACCACAGTGGCAGGGTTTAGCTACACCTTC
V gene: TRBV4-1; clone size: -; J gene: TRBJ2-3; D gene: -; CDR3 protein: CASSQGGRGPSTDTQYF; CDR3 DNA: TGCGCCAGCAGCCAGGGAGGTCGGGGCCCTAGCACAGATACGCAGTATTTT
V gene: TRBV9; clone size: -; J gene: TRBJ1-2; D gene: -; CDR3 protein: CASSKDGPLSLYGYTF; CDR3 DNA: TGTGCCAGCAGCAAGGACGGCCCGCTAAGCCTCTATGGCTACACCTTC
V gene: TRBV6-4; clone size: -; J gene: TRBJ2-3; D gene: TRBD2; CDR3 protein: CASSDRATSDSDTQYF; CDR3 DNA: TGTGCCAGCAGTGACCGCGCGACTAGCGACTCAGATACGCAGTATTTT
V gene: TRBV18; clone size: few; J gene: TRBJ1-6; D gene: -; CDR3 protein: CASSQDKFNSPLHF; CDR3 DNA: TGTGCCAGCTCGCAGGACAAGTTCAATTCACCCCTCCACTTT
V gene: TRBV15; clone size: -; J gene: TRBJ1-2; D gene: -; CDR3 protein: CATSRDRGGYGYTF; CDR3 DNA: TGTGCCACCAGCAGAGATAGGGGGGGATATGGCTACACCTTC
V gene: TRBV19; clone size: -; J gene: TRBJ1-1; D gene: -; CDR3 protein: CASTPGINTEAFF; CDR3 DNA: TGTGCCAGTACCCCCGGGATCAACACTGAAGCTTTCTTT
V gene: TRBV7-6; clone size: -; J gene: TRBJ2-2; D gene: -; CDR3 protein: CASSRSGSNTGELFF; CDR3 DNA: TGTGCCAGCAGCCGATCAGGGAGTAACACCGGGGAGCTGTTTTTT
V gene: TRBV13; clone size: -; J gene: TRBJ1-2; D gene: TRBD1; CDR3 protein: CASSLGYLWPGKTGGYGYTF; CDR3 DNA: TGTGCCAGCAGCTTGGGTTATTTGTGGCCAGGGAAAACAGGGGGCTATGGCTACACCTTC
V gene: TRBV5-1; clone size: -; J gene: TRBJ2-1; D gene: -; CDR3 protein: CASSPGQDLDWNEQFF; CDR3 DNA: TGCGCCAGCAGCCCCGGTCAGGACCTAGATTGGAATGAGCAGTTCTTC
V gene: TRBV27; clone size: -; J gene: TRBJ1-2; D gene: -; CDR3 protein: CASSFSTGYGYTF; CDR3 DNA: TGTGCCAGCAGTTTTTCGACAGGATATGGCTACACCTTC
V gene: TRBV9; clone size: once; J gene: TRBJ1-6; D gene: -; CDR3 protein: CASSVGTGGSPLHF; CDR3 DNA: TGTGCCAGCAGCGTAGGAACAGGAGGTTCACCCCTCCACTTT
V gene: TRBV9; clone size: -; J gene: TRBJ2-5; D gene: -; CDR3 protein: CASSEGGWQETQYF; CDR3 DNA: TGTGCCAGCAGCGAGGGGGGGTGGCAAGAGACCCAGTACTTC